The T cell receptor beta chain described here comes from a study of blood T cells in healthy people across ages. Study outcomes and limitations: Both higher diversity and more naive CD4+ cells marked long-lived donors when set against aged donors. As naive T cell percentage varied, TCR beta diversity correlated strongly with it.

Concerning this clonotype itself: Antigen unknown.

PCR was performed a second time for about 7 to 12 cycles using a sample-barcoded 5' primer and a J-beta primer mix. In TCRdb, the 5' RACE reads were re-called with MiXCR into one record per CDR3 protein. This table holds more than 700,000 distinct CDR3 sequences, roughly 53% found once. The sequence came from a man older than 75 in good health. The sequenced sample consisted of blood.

The CDR3 is CASSLVGLAGGGARNEQFF. The CDR3, as DNA: TGCGCCAGCAGCTTGGTCGGACTAGCGGGAGGAGGGGCTAGGAATGAGCAGTTCTTC. The V call is TRBV5-1, the J call TRBJ2-1, with 14 bases matching TRBD2. This CDR3 spans 19 amino acids. After removal of 0 bases from V and 7 bases from J, the junction contained 12 bases not matched to a gene. Germline CDR1 is SGHRS and CDR2 is YFSETQ.